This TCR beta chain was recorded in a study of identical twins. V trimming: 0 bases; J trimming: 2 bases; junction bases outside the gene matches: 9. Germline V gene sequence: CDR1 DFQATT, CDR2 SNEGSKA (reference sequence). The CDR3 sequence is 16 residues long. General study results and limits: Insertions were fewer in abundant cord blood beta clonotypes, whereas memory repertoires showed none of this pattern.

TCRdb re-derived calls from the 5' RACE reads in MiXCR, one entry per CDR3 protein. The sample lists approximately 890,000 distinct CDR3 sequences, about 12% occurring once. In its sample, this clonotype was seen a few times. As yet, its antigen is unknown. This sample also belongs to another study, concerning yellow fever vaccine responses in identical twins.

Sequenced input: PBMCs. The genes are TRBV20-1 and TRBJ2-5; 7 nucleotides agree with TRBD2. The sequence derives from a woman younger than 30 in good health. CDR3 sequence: CSARDLDSGFQETQYF. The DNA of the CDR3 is TGCAGTGCTAGAGATCTTGATAGCGGGTTTCAAGAGACCCAGTACTTC.